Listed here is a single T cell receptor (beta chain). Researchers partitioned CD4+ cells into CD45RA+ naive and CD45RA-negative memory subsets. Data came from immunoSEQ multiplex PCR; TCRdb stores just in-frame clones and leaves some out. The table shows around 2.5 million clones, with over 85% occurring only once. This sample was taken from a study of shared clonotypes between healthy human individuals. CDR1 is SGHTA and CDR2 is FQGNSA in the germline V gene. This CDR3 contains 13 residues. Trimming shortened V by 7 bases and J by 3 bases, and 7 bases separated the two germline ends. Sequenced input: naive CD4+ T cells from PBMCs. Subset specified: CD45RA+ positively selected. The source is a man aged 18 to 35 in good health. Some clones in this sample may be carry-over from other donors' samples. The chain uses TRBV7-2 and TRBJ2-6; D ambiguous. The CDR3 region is CASTQVGANVLTF. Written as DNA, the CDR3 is TGTGCCAGCACCCAGGTTGGGGCCAACGTCCTGACTTTC.